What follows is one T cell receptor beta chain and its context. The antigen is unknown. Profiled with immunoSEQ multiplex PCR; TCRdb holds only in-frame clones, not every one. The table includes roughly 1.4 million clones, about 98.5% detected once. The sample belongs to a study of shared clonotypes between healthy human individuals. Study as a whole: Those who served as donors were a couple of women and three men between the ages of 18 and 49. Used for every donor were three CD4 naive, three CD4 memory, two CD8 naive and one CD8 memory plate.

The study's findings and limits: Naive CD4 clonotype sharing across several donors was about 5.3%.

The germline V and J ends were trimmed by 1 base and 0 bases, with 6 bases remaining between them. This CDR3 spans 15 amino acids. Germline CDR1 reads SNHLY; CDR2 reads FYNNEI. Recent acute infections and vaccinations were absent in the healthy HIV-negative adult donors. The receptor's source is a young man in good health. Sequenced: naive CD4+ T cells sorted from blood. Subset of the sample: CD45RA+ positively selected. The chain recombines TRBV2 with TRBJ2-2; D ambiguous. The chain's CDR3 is CASSEVRSNTGELFF. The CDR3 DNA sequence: TGTGCCAGCAGTGAAGTAAGATCGAACACCGGGGAGCTGTTTTTT.